This TCR beta chain came from a study of cytomegalovirus exposure and HLA in healthy donors (dated by TCRdb to the late 2010s). Regarding the complete study: In an earlier analysis of approximately 500 of the donors, around 300 Gb of sequence data and approximately 120 million unique TCR beta sequences from about 180 million T cells were reported. Approximately 330 gigabases of sequencing data and 70 million to 100 million unique TCR sequences made up an early release that covered 500 to 650 HLA-typed donors. The genetic ancestry cluster associated with self-reported Caucasian donors included 70% to 85% of the roughly 360 genotyped donors. The study aimed to test whether signatures of past pathogen exposure could be identified by cataloging public T cell receptors. The study profiled the T cell repertoires of more than 500 subjects by immunosequencing and related them to cytomegalovirus serostatus. Along with the approximately 650-subject first cohort, a separate validation cohort of over a hundred different subjects was used. High-throughput TCR immunosequencing, statistical association of individual TCRs with disease status, and machine learning were combined to predict cytomegalovirus infection status. A later analysis re-examined previously published TCR beta repertoires from roughly 720 donors and added high-resolution HLA genotyping to investigate patterns of TCR occurrence. Rather than drawing on any new phenotypic data, the later analysis identified candidate immune exposures from TCR beta sequences and the way those sequences occurred across donors. To decide whether each TCR beta V gene segment behaved as functional or pseudogenic, an earlier analysis of fewer than 750 of the donors relied on high-throughput TCR beta sequencing. Donor age, sex, ethnicity and CMV serostatus were compiled alongside the repertoire data. A later genetic analysis took genome-wide SNP genotypes for about three fifths of the roughly 670 donors and used that subset as a discovery cohort. All discovery cohort repertoires had been generated on a single sequencing platform. HLA typing included class I and class II loci at four-digit resolution. Typing coverage differed by locus: A, B, C, DRB1 and DQB1 were typed in about 629-640 donors, DQA1 in approximately 520, DPA1 in 600 to 610, and DPB1 in 450 to 490. About five DR-DQ haplotypes were treated as single units for association and clustering because of strong linkage in the cohort. On average, around 240,000 unique TCR beta nucleotide sequences were sequenced per donor among some 420 genotyped donors of the cohort, with 15% to 20% of those sequences being non-productive. The research as a whole found: Correlated functional status among segregating V segments might be attributable to linkage disequilibrium, but an unknown experimental factor could not be ruled out. Only TCR beta chains were sequenced in this cohort, and the absence of alpha or paired-chain data limited detectable features. The study listed 150 to 200 TCR beta chains as associated with cytomegalovirus. A later genetic analysis associated a missense DCLRE1C variant with V-gene and J-gene trimming of TCR beta chains, and an independent cohort replicated the association. CMV serostatus was the only immune exposure information available for the cohort. The sequencing pipeline was judged likely to have produced a cluster of highly shared sequence variants as a technical artifact. The classifier was reported to diagnose cytomegalovirus status with high specificity and sensitivity in both the original cohort and the validation cohort. In a later analysis, TCR association rates were found to vary across HLA loci, with the most associated TCRs seen for DRB1 alleles and the fewest for HLA-C alleles. According to a later genetic analysis, donors in an Asian-associated ancestry cluster had fewer N-insertions in productive TCRs than the approximately 630-donor mean. In an earlier analysis of roughly 560 of the donors, most TCR beta V segments were observed in productive rearrangements about 87% or about 30% of the time, broadly matching IMGT annotations. In vitro tests confirmed that a few of the cytomegalovirus-associated TCR beta chains recognize cytomegalovirus antigens. According to a later analysis, parvovirus B19, influenza, CMV and Epstein-Barr virus appeared linked to several top co-occurrence clusters. Specific HLA alleles were associated with some 15,000 TCR beta sequences at a false discovery rate of 0.05 in a later analysis. A further reported finding was that TCR beta sequences accurately predicted the HLA-A and HLA-B alleles for most subjects in the first cohort. Because HLA typing was unavailable for some donors at each locus, only the typed subset was used in association tests. Compared with equally common non-associated chains, HLA-associated TCR beta chains in a later analysis were more clonally expanded and had lower generation probabilities. The authors suggested that the approach could potentially be extended to other disease states and immunological phenotypes. In a later analysis, most CMV-associated TCR beta chains were found to appear HLA-restricted, with HLA associations seemingly driven largely by CMV exposure. Because counts were too low, roughly 16 rarely observed V segments, including chromosome 9 orphons, were excluded from the earlier analysis of about 500 of the donors. Across donors, most TCR sequences were observed very rarely, whereas some public TCRs were present in many individuals. When HLA alleles, especially DR and DQ, strongly co-occurred, attributing TCR associations to individual alleles was difficult. Sequencing depth was assumed to be roughly uniform across donors in the presence/absence analyses, though that assumption may not hold.

With regard to this clone: There is no known antigen for this receptor. No base qualities exist here, and no much larger clone lies one base off it.

The method was the immunoSEQ multiplex PCR assay. For the multiplex PCR, a mixture combining 60 forward primers for TCR Vbeta segments and 13 reverse primers for TCR Jbeta segments was used. The CDR3 region of rearranged TCR beta genes was amplified from genomic DNA by a multiplex PCR assay. The amplified TCR beta libraries were sequenced on the Illumina HiSeq System as 87-base-pair reads. Per the authors' processing: A later analysis tallied roughly 76 million unique TCR beta chains across the 666 repertoires, and approximately 12 million of those chains were shared by two or more donors. Raw reads were error-corrected and collapsed into unique sequences by a nearest-neighbor algorithm in which closely related sequences were merged to remove PCR and sequencing errors. To assign V, D and J gene segments, CDR3 sequences were aligned to IMGT reference sequences. For a sequence to be retained, at least a six-nucleotide match to both a V gene segment and a J gene segment was required. A rearrangement was called productive if the CDR3 had no stop codons and remained in frame with V and J, and every other rearrangement was called non-productive. Following IMGT convention, CDR3 was defined as the stretch from the second conserved V-encoded cysteine up to the conserved J-encoded phenylalanine. In an earlier analysis of around 640 of the donors, sequences lacking an unambiguous match to a single V gene segment were excluded. An earlier analysis of fewer than 750 of the donors called V segments functional above 56.7% productive rearrangements and segregating when the between-donor standard deviation exceeded 5%. A statistical classification framework was developed to diagnose cytomegalovirus status using the catalog of TCR beta chain sequences. In a later analysis, V and J genes were assigned by comparing TCR nucleotide sequences against IMGT/GENE-DB human TR gene sequences. The TCRdist pipeline was used in a later analysis to assign CDR3 sequences and most-parsimonious VDJ recombination scenarios. In a later analysis, each TCR beta chain was defined by its CDR3 amino acid sequence together with its V-gene family, and reads lacking a unique V-gene family were excluded. In a later analysis, 450 to 600 highly shared, low-generation-probability nucleotide sequences were removed to address suspected cross-contamination and a sequencing artifact. In a later analysis, a clonal expansion index for each public chain was calculated from normalized within-repertoire ranks of inferred template counts. In a later analysis, generation probabilities were computed using a VDJ recombination model fitted to out-of-frame rearrangements, and the results were checked against IGoR. In a later analysis, TCR-TCR, TCR-HLA and TCR-CMV co-occurrence was scored with hypergeometric tests, and a repertoire-size bias correction was applied to TCR pairs. To estimate false discovery rates, a later analysis permuted the HLA or CMV assignments 20 times. In a later analysis, co-occurring TCRs were grouped using DBSCAN, with TCRdist sequence similarity added in when clustering inside HLA-allele-positive subsets. Repertoires with fewer than 30,000 or more than 120,000 public chains were left out of co-occurrence clustering, as were five repertoires with anomalous nucleotide sharing. Drawn from immuneACCESS, this table holds only the in-frame rearrangements with V and J called that TCRdb kept. Clones are partly lost; checked studies trace under half to an unresolved V gene and leave the rest unexplained. V and J calls and clone size are given by that table; D and trimming were obtained from the DNA. The sample profile shows just over 150,000 clones; roughly 85% of them were found once. About 2.3% of the sample is in the top ten clones.

The cohort was made up of 666 healthy bone marrow donors. At the time of sampling, every cohort member was nominally healthy, though immune exposures that went unrecorded were likely present. The donor was CMV seronegative and belonged to the group of approximately 320 seronegative cohort members. A peripheral blood sample was provided by each donor, and peripheral blood mononuclear cells were used for TCR beta sequencing. Genomic DNA extraction from the blood cell samples was performed with the Qiagen DNeasy Blood Extraction Kit. Sequencing input: PBMCs. The clonotype originates from a woman between 18 and 30 years old in good health and CMV-seronegative.

The DNA sequence is as follows: TGTGCCAGCAGTTTAATTTACAGGGAGGGCGAAGCTTTCTTT. The resulting protein is CASSLIYREGEAFF. The V and J segments used are TRBV28 and TRBJ1-1, with TRBD1 perhaps the D gene, on 6 matching bases. V is shortened by 2 bases, J by 8 bases, and the region joining them spans 15 bases. CDR1 MDHEN and CDR2 SYDVKM were looked up in the germline V gene. The CDR3, from cysteine to phenylalanine, totals 14 residues. CDR3 DNA only is kept here, 42 bases in frame from base 1.